The T cell receptor (beta chain) under discussion was sequenced for a study of cytomegalovirus exposure and HLA in healthy donors (dated by TCRdb to between 2016 and 2019). Looking at the study overall: In an earlier analysis of 587 of the donors, 250 to 300 Gb of sequence data and 100 million or so unique TCR beta sequences from 150 million to 200 million T cells were reported. In a later analysis, previously published TCR beta repertoires from 500 to 750 donors were re-analyzed and high-resolution HLA genotyping was added so that TCR occurrence patterns could be studied. Donor age, sex, ethnicity and CMV serostatus were compiled alongside the repertoire data. In addition to the first cohort of roughly 670 subjects, a separate validation cohort of around 110 different subjects was used. HLA typing included class I and class II loci at four-digit resolution. Among the roughly 410 genotyped donors, around 81% belonged to the genetic ancestry cluster associated with self-reported Caucasian donors. Among under 450 genotyped donors of the cohort, an average of roughly 240,000 unique TCR beta nucleotide sequences were sequenced per donor, around 20% of them non-productive. Roughly five DR-DQ haplotypes were handled as single units for association and clustering because linkage in the cohort was strong. An early release that covered about 600 HLA-typed donors contained around 300 gigabases of sequencing data and tens of millions of unique TCR sequences. To predict cytomegalovirus infection status, the study brought together high-throughput TCR immunosequencing, statistical association of individual TCRs with disease status, and machine learning. The study profiled the T cell repertoires of 550 to 700 subjects by immunosequencing and related them to cytomegalovirus serostatus. A later genetic analysis took genome-wide SNP genotypes for 398 of the 666 donors and used that subset as a discovery cohort. An earlier analysis of roughly 600 of the donors used high-throughput TCR beta sequencing to judge whether each TCR beta V gene segment behaved as functional or pseudogenic. The number of typed donors differed by locus: 629-630 for A, B, C, DRB1 and DQB1; approximately 540 for DQA1; some 590 for DPA1; and 400 to 480 for DPB1. All discovery cohort repertoires had been generated using a single sequencing platform. The study aimed to test whether cataloging public T cell receptors could reveal signatures of past pathogen exposure. In the later analysis, no new phenotypic data were used to find candidate immune exposures; instead, reliance was placed on TCR beta sequences and their occurrence across donors.

To prepare the library, the immunoSEQ multiplex PCR assay was applied. For the multiplex PCR, a mixture combining 60 forward primers for TCR Vbeta segments and 13 reverse primers for TCR Jbeta segments was used. The CDR3 region of rearranged TCR beta genes was amplified from genomic DNA with a multiplex PCR assay. Amplified TCR beta libraries were sequenced as 87-base-pair reads on the Illumina HiSeq System. Per the authors' processing: In a later analysis, 80 million or so unique TCR beta chains were counted across the 666 repertoires, and around 10 million of these chains were shared by at least two donors. To remove PCR and sequencing errors, raw reads were error-corrected and collapsed into unique sequences using a nearest-neighbor algorithm that merged closely related sequences. To assign V, D and J gene segments, CDR3 sequences were aligned to IMGT reference sequences. For a sequence to be retained, a match of at least six nucleotides to both a V gene segment and a J gene segment was required. A rearrangement counted as productive if the CDR3 had no stop codons and remained in frame with V and J, and every other rearrangement counted as non-productive. Following IMGT convention, CDR3 was defined as the stretch from the second conserved V-encoded cysteine up to the conserved J-encoded phenylalanine. Sequences without an unambiguous match to a single V gene segment were excluded from the earlier analysis of 450 to 750 of the donors. In an earlier analysis of roughly 600 of the donors, a V segment was called functional when productive rearrangements were above 56.7%, and segregating when the standard deviation between donors exceeded 5%. A statistical classification framework was built to diagnose cytomegalovirus status from the catalog of TCR beta chain sequences. In a later analysis, V and J genes were assigned by comparing TCR nucleotide sequences against IMGT/GENE-DB human TR gene sequences. The TCRdist pipeline was used in a later analysis to assign CDR3 sequences and most-parsimonious VDJ recombination scenarios. A later analysis defined each TCR beta chain by its CDR3 amino acid sequence plus V-gene family, and excluded reads lacking a unique V-gene family. A later analysis removed 600 or so highly shared, low-generation-probability nucleotide sequences to deal with suspected cross-contamination and a sequencing artifact. In a later analysis, a clonal expansion index for each public chain was calculated from normalized within-repertoire ranks of inferred template counts. In a later analysis, generation probabilities were computed using a VDJ recombination model fitted to out-of-frame rearrangements, and the results were checked against IGoR. In a later analysis, hypergeometric tests were used to score TCR-TCR, TCR-HLA and TCR-CMV co-occurrence, with a repertoire-size bias correction applied to TCR pairs. In a later analysis, false discovery rates were estimated by permuting HLA or CMV assignments 20 times. A later analysis grouped co-occurring TCRs with DBSCAN, adding TCRdist sequence similarity when clustering within HLA-allele-positive subsets. Repertoires with fewer than 30,000 or more than 120,000 public chains, plus five repertoires with anomalous nucleotide sharing, were excluded from co-occurrence clustering. This immuneACCESS table, as held by TCRdb, lists in-frame sequences with V and J called but not all clones. Of the missing ones, under half trace to an unresolved V gene in checked studies; the others have no known cause. D and trimming were read from the DNA, whereas the V and J calls and clone size are those reported in that table. For this sample there are 65,000 to 95,000 clones; about 78% appear just once. 4.5% to 7% of the sample comes from the top ten.

Deletion took 5 bases off V and 1 base off J, with a span of 8 bases between the germline ends. The CDR3 has 14 amino acids, counting the end cysteine and phenylalanine. Just CDR3 DNA is preserved here, 42 bases in frame from base 1. The germline V gene yields SGHNT for CDR1 and YENEEA for CDR2. General conclusions and limits of the study: Most TCR sequences were observed very rarely across donors, whereas some public TCRs were present in many individuals. HLA typing was unavailable for some donors at each locus, so association tests used only the typed subset. Only TCR beta chains were sequenced in this cohort, and the absence of alpha or paired-chain data limited detectable features. Sequencing depth was assumed to be roughly uniform across donors in the presence/absence analyses, though that assumption may not hold. The sequencing pipeline was judged likely to have produced a cluster of highly shared sequence variants as a technical artifact. When HLA alleles, especially DR and DQ, strongly co-occurred, attributing TCR associations to individual alleles was difficult. Because the 87-base-pair reads could not distinguish some IMGT-functional V segments, including TRBV6-2 and TRBV6-3, those segments were excluded. Linkage disequilibrium might explain the correlated functional status among segregating V segments, but an unknown experimental factor could not be excluded. A further reported finding was that TCR beta sequences accurately predicted the HLA-A and HLA-B alleles for most subjects in the first cohort. The classifier was reported to diagnose cytomegalovirus status with high specificity and sensitivity in both the original cohort and the validation cohort. Specific HLA alleles were associated with some 15,000 TCR beta sequences at a false discovery rate of 0.05 in a later analysis. A total of fewer than 200 TCR beta chains were listed by the study as associated with cytomegalovirus. A few of the identified cytomegalovirus-associated TCR beta chains were confirmed in vitro to be specific for cytomegalovirus antigens. A later genetic analysis reported fewer N-insertions in productive TCRs among donors in an Asian-associated ancestry cluster than the approximately 700-donor mean. Compared with equally common non-associated chains, HLA-associated TCR beta chains in a later analysis were more clonally expanded and had lower generation probabilities. In a later genetic analysis, a missense DCLRE1C variant was associated with V-gene and J-gene trimming of TCR beta chains, and the association was replicated in an independent cohort. It was suggested by the authors that the approach could potentially be generalized to other disease states and immunological phenotypes. In an earlier analysis of some 540 of the donors, most TCR beta V segments appeared in productive rearrangements about 87% or about 30% of the time, broadly matching IMGT annotations. According to a later analysis, parvovirus B19, influenza, CMV and Epstein-Barr virus appeared linked to several top co-occurrence clusters. A later analysis found that most CMV-associated TCR beta chains appeared HLA-restricted, with HLA associations seemingly driven largely by CMV exposure. The only immune exposure information available for the cohort was CMV serostatus. In a later analysis, the rate of TCR association differed among HLA loci, with DRB1 alleles having the most associated TCRs and HLA-C alleles having the fewest. The earlier analysis of 450 to 700 of the donors excluded some 16 rarely observed V segments, including chromosome 9 orphons, because counts were too low.

This clone has only one observation. The antigen it recognizes is unknown. Base qualities are not provided; no much larger clone lies one nucleotide away. The cohort was made up of hundreds of healthy bone marrow donors. All cohort members were sampled while nominally healthy, although unrecorded immune exposures were likely present. The donor was CMV seropositive and belonged to the group of about 290 seropositive cohort members. Every donor gave a peripheral blood sample, and the peripheral blood mononuclear cells from that sample were used for TCR beta sequencing. Genomic DNA extraction from the blood cell samples was performed with the Qiagen DNeasy Blood Extraction Kit.

The chain is encoded by TRBV11-3 joined to TRBJ2-2; TRBD1 is perhaps the D gene, given 5 matching bases. The clonotype was recovered from a male donor in good health and CMV-seropositive. The material sequenced was PBMCs. In nucleotide form, the sequence is TGTGCCAGCAGCCCCAGGGTGAACACCGGGGAGCTGTTTTTT. Translated, it reads CASSPRVNTGELFF.